This TCR beta chain was identified in a study of OX40 agonist ivuxolimab in advanced cancers. The V gene's germline CDR1 is MNHEY and CDR2 SMNVEV (reference sequence). V dropped 5 bases and J dropped 5; count of bases not matched to a gene: 5. This CDR3 has 15 residues. People who had autoimmune disease history or systemic immunosuppression were excluded. Blood specimens came from baseline, cycle 4 day 1, and cycle 7 day 1. Clones were sequenced by immunoSEQ multiplex PCR, and TCRdb holds only the in-frame ones, with some missing. The sample includes under 80,000 clones, 80% to 90% of them seen just once.

This chain links TRBV27 with TRBJ2-5; TRBD2 aligns across 13 bases. The source of this sequence is an adult with an advanced solid tumor such as melanoma, head and neck, liver or kidney cancer. Specimen: CD4+ or CD8+ T cells sorted from blood, collected in a trial of the OX40 agonist ivuxolimab. In nucleotides, the CDR3 is TGTGCCAGCAGTCAACTAGCGGGGGGGCAGGAGACCCAGTACTTC. This codes for CASSQLAGGQETQYF.